This TCR beta chain was captured by sequencing in a study of T cell responses to AZD1222 COVID-19 vaccine. The germline V gene encodes CDR1 LNHDA and CDR2 SQIVND (reference sequence). The CDR3 contains 16 residues. The ends lost 3 bases at V and 5 bases at J; junction bases unmatched: 7. Study outcomes and limitations: There were repertoire samples only from the period after the peak T cell response. An increase in Spike-specific TCR breadth and depth was observed after two AZD1222 doses. Dominant CD4 TCR responses targeted spike regions 160-218 and 743-854. Possibly, clonal diversity was underestimated; donors were largely white British and included more females.

A word on this clone: What it recognizes is unknown.

Profiling relied on immunoSEQ multiplex PCR, and the TCRdb table lists in-frame clones only, not all of them. Of about 88,000 clones in the sample, over 75% are singletons; the top ten hold less than 5.5%. The source is an adult who received the AZD1222 COVID-19 vaccine. V usage is TRBV19 and J usage is TRBJ2-2, with 9 bases lining up with TRBD1. The sequenced sample was peripheral blood, obtained 28 days after the second AZD1222 dose. CDR3: CASSIRTGGSTGELFF. The CDR3 DNA is TGTGCCAGTAGTATTCGTACAGGGGGCTCTACCGGGGAGCTGTTTTTT.